This T cell receptor (beta chain) comes out of a study of early T cells in non-severe SARS-CoV-2 infection. Tagging with unique molecular identifiers was applied to individual cDNA molecules. TCRdb reprocessed the 5' RACE reads with MiXCR, giving one entry per CDR3 protein. The sample has tens of thousands of distinct CDR3 sequences, about 23% seen once. Only a few counts were recorded for this clonotype. CDR1 and CDR2 from the germline V gene are MNHNY and SVGAGI (reference sequence). There are 16 residues in the CDR3. With 0 bases removed from V and 1 base from J, the gap between germline ends came to 9 bases.

Sequenced material: whole blood, taken at baseline. This TCR was sampled from an adult who was a healthcare worker with PCR-confirmed SARS-CoV-2 infection or an uninfected control (not recorded which). The chain joins TRBV6-6 to TRBJ2-2; D call uncertain. Written as DNA, the CDR3 is TGTGCCAGCAGTTACTCCCTTATCAGGAACACCGGGGAGCTGTTTTTT. Protein sequence: CASSYSLIRNTGELFF.